One and the same sample provided the 8 T cell receptor beta chains below, sequenced in a study of shared clonotypes between healthy human individuals. Profiling relied on immunoSEQ multiplex PCR, and the TCRdb table lists in-frame clones only, not all of them. The sample includes over 1.5 million clones, 95% to 99% of them seen just once. Sequencing was done on a sample of naive CD4+ T cells sorted from blood. Documented subset: CD45RA+ positively selected. The receptor set was obtained from a man younger than 40 in good health.

This clone was observed once. Other DNA sequences from this sample encode an identical CDR3 as well. As DNA, the CDR3 is TGTGCCAGCAGTGCGGGGGGAGAGGAGACCCAGTACTTC. Translation: CASSAGGEETQYF. The chain is built from TRBV2 and TRBJ2-5; 7 nucleotides match TRBD2. This CDR3 region has 13 residues. The trim removed 4 bases at V and 5 bases at J, leaving 4 bases unmatched. Germline-derived CDR1 and CDR2 are SNHLY and FYNNEI.

Concerning this clone itself: The identical CDR3 is also encoded by other nucleotide sequences in the sample. CDR3 residues: CASSLAGQLNTEAFF. The CDR3 DNA follows: TGTGCCAGCAGCTTAGCGGGACAGCTGAACACTGAAGCTTTCTTT. The chain employs TRBV11-2 and TRBJ1-1; 7 nucleotides align to TRBD1. Germline lookup yields CDR1 SGHAT and CDR2 FQNNGV. The CDR3 contains 15 residues. Trimming removed 1 base from V and 0 bases from J; junction bases left unmatched: 2.

The chain combines TRBV28 with TRBJ2-1; 9 nucleotides align to TRBD1. Germline loops: CDR1 MDHEN, CDR2 SYDVKM. The length of the CDR3 is 14 residues. V lost 7 bases to trimming and J lost 2 bases; unmatched junction nucleotides: 3. This chain's CDR3 is CASTQGATYNEQFF. Written as DNA, the CDR3 is TGTGCCAGCACACAGGGGGCGACCTACAATGAGCAGTTCTTC.

The chain joins TRBV10-3 to TRBJ2-3; no firm D call. Trimming stripped 0 bases from V and 2 bases from J, with 12 bases between. CDR3 length equals 16 residues. CDR1 and CDR2 (germline): ENHRY, SYGVKD. The CDR3 is CAISESMNPPTDTQYF. In nucleotides, the CDR3 is TGTGCCATCAGTGAGTCGATGAATCCCCCCACAGATACGCAGTATTTT.

This sequence joins TRBV19 and TRBJ1-5; 7 nucleotides match TRBD1. There are 15 residues in the CDR3. With 6 bases clipped from V and 4 bases from J, the junction kept 9 bases outside the gene matches. The V gene's germline CDR1 is LNHDA and CDR2 SQIVND (reference sequence). The CDR3: CASRINRDRNQPQHF. In DNA form, the CDR3 reads TGTGCCAGTAGAATTAACCGGGACAGAAATCAGCCCCAGCATTTT.

The rearrangement uses TRBV5-1 and TRBJ2-3; 12 bases fit TRBD2. The CDR3 covers 16 residues. The V gene end was trimmed by 4 bases and the J gene end by 10 bases; junction bases not matched to a gene: 13. Germline CDR1 SGHRS, CDR2 YFSETQ. The CDR3, as DNA: TGCGCCAGCAGCGGAGAGGCTAGCGGGAGGGCGTTCGCGCAGTATTTT. This encodes CASSGEASGRAFAQYF.

The chain is built from TRBV28 and TRBJ2-7; TRBD2 matches 8 bases. From germline, CDR1 is MDHEN and CDR2 SYDVKM. V dropped 9 bases and J dropped 0; count of bases not matched to a gene: 4. This CDR3 region has 13 residues. The chain's CDR3 is CASGSGSSYEQYF. The CDR3, as DNA: TGTGCCAGTGGGAGCGGGAGCTCCTACGAGCAGTACTTC. Looking up the rest from reference TRBV28 and TRBJ2-7 gives the full variable domain: DVKVTQSSRYLVKRTGEKVFLECVQDMDHENMFWYRQDPGLGLRLIYFSYDVKMKEKGDIPEGYSVSREKKERFSLILESASTNQTSMYLCASGSGSSYEQYFGPGTRLTVT.

CDR3 in DNA: TGTGCCAGCACGCCAGGGAACTCCTACGAGCAGTACTTC. Protein: CASTPGNSYEQYF. The chain is built from TRBV28 and TRBJ2-7; TRBD1 might be the D (5 bases). The germline gives CDR1 MDHEN, CDR2 SYDVKM. Trimming left V 7 bases short and J 0 bases short, with 10 bases between. The CDR3 loop spans 13 amino acids.